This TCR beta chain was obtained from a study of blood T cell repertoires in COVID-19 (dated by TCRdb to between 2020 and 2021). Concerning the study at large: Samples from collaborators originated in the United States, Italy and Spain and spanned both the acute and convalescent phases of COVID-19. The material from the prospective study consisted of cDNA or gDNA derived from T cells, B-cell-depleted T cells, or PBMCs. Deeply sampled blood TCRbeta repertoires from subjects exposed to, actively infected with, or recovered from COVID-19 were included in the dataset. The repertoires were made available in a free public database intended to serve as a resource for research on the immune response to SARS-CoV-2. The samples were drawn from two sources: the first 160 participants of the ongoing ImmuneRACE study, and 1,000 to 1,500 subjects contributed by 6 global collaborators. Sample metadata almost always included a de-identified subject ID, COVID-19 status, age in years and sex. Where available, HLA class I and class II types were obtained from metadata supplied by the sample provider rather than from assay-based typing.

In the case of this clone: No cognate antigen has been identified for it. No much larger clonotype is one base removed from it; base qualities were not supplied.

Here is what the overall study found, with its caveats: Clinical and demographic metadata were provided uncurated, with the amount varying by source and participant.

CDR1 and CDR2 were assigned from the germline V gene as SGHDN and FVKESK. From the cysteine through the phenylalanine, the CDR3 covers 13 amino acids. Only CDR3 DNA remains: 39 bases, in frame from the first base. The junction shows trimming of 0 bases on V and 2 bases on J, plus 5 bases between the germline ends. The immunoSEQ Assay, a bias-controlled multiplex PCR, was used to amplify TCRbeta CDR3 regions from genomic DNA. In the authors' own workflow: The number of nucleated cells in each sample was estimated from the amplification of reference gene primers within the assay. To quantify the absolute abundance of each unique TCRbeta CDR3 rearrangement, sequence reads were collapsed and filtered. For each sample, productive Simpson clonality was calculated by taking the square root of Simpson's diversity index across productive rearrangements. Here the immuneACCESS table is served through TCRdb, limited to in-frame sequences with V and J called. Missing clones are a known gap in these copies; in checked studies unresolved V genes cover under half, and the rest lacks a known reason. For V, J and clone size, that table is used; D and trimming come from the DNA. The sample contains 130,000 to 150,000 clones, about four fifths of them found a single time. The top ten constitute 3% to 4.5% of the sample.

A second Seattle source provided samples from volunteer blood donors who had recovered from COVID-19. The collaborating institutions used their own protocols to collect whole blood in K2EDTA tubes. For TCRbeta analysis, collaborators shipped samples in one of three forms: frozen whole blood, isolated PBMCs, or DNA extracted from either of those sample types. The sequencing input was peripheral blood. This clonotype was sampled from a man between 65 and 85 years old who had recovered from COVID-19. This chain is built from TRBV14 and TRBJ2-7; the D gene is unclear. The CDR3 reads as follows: CASSQESPYEQYF. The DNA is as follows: TGTGCCAGCAGCCAAGAAAGCCCCTACGAGCAGTACTTC.